The source of this TCR beta chain is a study of cytomegalovirus exposure and HLA in healthy donors. Study findings and constraints: A missense DCLRE1C variant was associated with V- and J-gene trimming of TCR beta chains in a later analysis, and an independent cohort replicated the association. Despite most TCR sequences being rare, some public TCRs occurred in many donors.

The PCR contained 60 Vbeta and 13 Jbeta primers. Original processing notes: Approximately 10 million shared chains were among around 80 million unique TCR beta chains counted in a later analysis. The assay was immunoSEQ multiplex PCR, and TCRdb's table has in-frame clones only and misses some. V, J and clone size reflect that table, while D and trimming were determined from the DNA. The sample records approximately 80,000 clones, roughly 64% being singletons. On this clone: The antigen is undetermined.

CDR1 SNHLY and CDR2 FYNNEI come from the germline V gene. This CDR3 has 14 residues. Between the trimmed V and J ends, which lost 4 bases and 8 bases, there was a span of 17 bases. The receptor's source is a woman between 40 and 55 years old in good health and CMV-seropositive. The V and J genes are TRBV2 and TRBJ1-2; tentative D call: TRBD1 (6 bases). Sequenced sample: PBMCs. In DNA form, the CDR3 reads TGTGCCAGCAGTGTAACGACAGGCCCGGGGGGCTACACCTTC. Protein product: CASSVTTGPGGYTF.